Listed below are T cell receptor beta chains from one sample, sequenced in a study of blood T cell repertoires in COVID-19. Assay: immunoSEQ multiplex PCR; the TCRdb copy retains only in-frame clones and omits some. The table records 45,000 or so clones, roughly nine tenths of them present only once. The sample comprised peripheral blood. These receptors were obtained from a man aged 35 to 55 with active COVID-19. The conserved cysteine and the conserved F or W are not part of the CDR3 here.

J | V | CDR3
TRBJ2-1 | TRBV29-1 | SARTSGPLEQF
TRBJ2-7 | TRBV10-1 | ASSESGTGLFYEQY
TRBJ2-7 | TRBV27 | ASSFGGIYEQY
TRBJ2-1 | TRBV6-1 | ASSGTSGYSYNEQF
TRBJ1-5 | TRBV7-6 | ASSRSGLSQPQH
TRBJ1-2 | TRBV11-1 | ASSLEGSGLLYGYT
TRBJ2-5 | TRBV27 | ASSGSRDLGWAQY
TRBJ2-1 | TRBV6-5 | ASGREQANEQF
TRBJ1-6 | TRBV6-1 | ASSGPGQALNSPLH
TRBJ2-7 | TRBV12-3/TRBV12-4 | ASSLLHEQY
TRBJ1-1 | TRBV19 | ASSVRRTGPMNTEAF
TRBJ2-1 | TRBV15 | ATSSLGLDLNEQF
TRBJ2-1 | TRBV10-1 | ASNKTSDNEQF
TRBJ1-2 | TRBV29-1 | SVEDPRAYGYT
TRBJ1-3 | TRBV29-1 | SVSSRGADSGNTIY
TRBJ2-7 | TRBV20-1 | SASSYGTGTYEQY
TRBJ1-2 | TRBV28 | ASSLYRGYGYT
TRBJ2-5 | TRBV29-1 | SVDNQETQY